The following is a TCR beta chain sequence with its context. Which antigen it targets is not known. Base qualities are not recorded, but no much larger clone differs from it by a single base. The cohort comprised some 700 healthy bone marrow donors. All cohort members were sampled while nominally healthy, although unrecorded immune exposures were likely present. The donor tested CMV seropositive, placing the donor among the 250 to 300 seropositive members of the cohort. A peripheral blood sample was provided by each donor, and peripheral blood mononuclear cells were used for TCR beta sequencing. Genomic DNA extraction from the blood cell samples was performed with the Qiagen DNeasy Blood Extraction Kit. The data were taken from a study of cytomegalovirus exposure and HLA in healthy donors (dated 2017 in TCRdb). Background on the whole study: In an earlier analysis of some 610 of the donors, 250 to 300 Gb of sequence data and 95 million to 130 million unique TCR beta sequences from some 170 million T cells were reported. An early release that covered about 640 HLA-typed donors contained 250 to 350 gigabases of sequencing data and tens of millions of unique TCR sequences. Among the roughly 400 genotyped donors, approximately 82% belonged to the genetic ancestry cluster associated with self-reported Caucasian donors. The study aimed to test whether cataloging public T cell receptors could reveal signatures of past pathogen exposure. The study used immunosequencing to profile the T cell repertoires of approximately 630 subjects and linked those repertoires to cytomegalovirus serostatus. A separate validation cohort of 100 to 150 different subjects was used in addition to the approximately 700-subject first cohort. High-throughput TCR immunosequencing, statistical association of individual TCRs with disease status, and machine learning were combined to predict cytomegalovirus infection status. A later analysis re-analyzed previously published TCR beta repertoires from 500 to 700 donors and added high-resolution HLA genotyping to study TCR occurrence patterns. Rather than using new phenotypic data, the later analysis identified candidate immune exposures from TCR beta sequences and from how often those sequences occurred across donors. To decide whether each TCR beta V gene segment behaved as functional or pseudogenic, an earlier analysis of fewer than 750 of the donors relied on high-throughput TCR beta sequencing. Donor age, sex, ethnicity and CMV serostatus were compiled together with the repertoire data. A later genetic analysis used genome-wide SNP genotypes for about 55% of the 666 donors, treating that subset as a discovery cohort. Every repertoire in the discovery cohort had been generated on one and the same sequencing platform. HLA typing included class I and class II loci at four-digit resolution. Typing coverage differed by locus: A, B, C, DRB1 and DQB1 were typed in about 620-640 donors, DQA1 in 522, DPA1 in 600 to 610, and DPB1 in approximately 450. Roughly 5 DR-DQ haplotypes were handled as single units for association and clustering because linkage in the cohort was strong. Among 300 to 500 genotyped donors of the cohort, an average of about 240,000 unique TCR beta nucleotide sequences was sequenced per donor, of which 15% to 20% were non-productive. Broader findings and caveats from the paper: Several of the top co-occurrence clusters appeared to be linked to parvovirus B19, influenza, CMV and Epstein-Barr virus, according to a later analysis. At a false discovery rate of 0.05, a later analysis linked roughly 17,000 TCR beta sequences to specific HLA alleles. An earlier analysis of approximately 500 of the donors showed that most TCR beta V segments appeared in productive rearrangements either about 87% or about 30% of the time, which broadly matched IMGT annotations. Only TCR beta chains were sequenced in this cohort, and the absence of alpha or paired-chain data limited detectable features. In the study, around 160 TCR beta chains were listed as associated with cytomegalovirus. Some IMGT-functional V segments, including TRBV6-2 and TRBV6-3, could not be distinguished by the 87-base-pair reads and were therefore excluded. Because some donors lacked HLA typing at each locus, the association tests relied only on the typed subset. The only immune exposure information available for the cohort was CMV serostatus. Roughly uniform sequencing depth across donors was assumed in presence/absence analyses, although this assumption may not hold. In a later analysis, HLA-associated TCR beta chains showed more clonal expansion and lower generation probabilities than non-associated chains that were equally common. In both the original and validation cohorts, the classifier was reported to diagnose cytomegalovirus status with high specificity and sensitivity. While some public TCRs were present in many individuals, most TCR sequences turned up only very rarely across donors. Linkage disequilibrium might explain the correlated functional status among segregating V segments, but an unknown experimental factor could not be ruled out. An association between a missense DCLRE1C variant and V-gene and J-gene trimming of TCR beta chains was found in a later genetic analysis and replicated in an independent cohort. Because counts were too low, some 17 rarely observed V segments, including chromosome 9 orphons, were excluded from the earlier analysis of roughly 580 of the donors. It was suggested by the authors that the approach could potentially be generalized to other disease states and immunological phenotypes. When HLA alleles, especially DR and DQ, strongly co-occurred, attributing TCR associations to individual alleles was difficult. Most CMV-associated TCR beta chains appeared to be HLA-restricted in a later analysis, and the HLA associations seemed to be driven largely by CMV exposure. A group of highly shared sequence variants was considered likely to be a technical artifact of the sequencing pipeline. A later analysis found that TCR association rates varied across HLA loci, with DRB1 alleles showing the most associated TCRs and HLA-C alleles the fewest. A few of the identified cytomegalovirus-associated TCR beta chains were confirmed in vitro to be specific for cytomegalovirus antigens. A later genetic analysis reported fewer N-insertions in productive TCRs among donors in an Asian-associated ancestry cluster than the approximately 700-donor mean. A further reported finding was that TCR beta sequences accurately predicted the HLA-A and HLA-B alleles for most subjects in the first cohort.

From its cysteine to its phenylalanine, the CDR3 spans 17 amino acids. Solely the CDR3 DNA is kept, with 51 bases framed from the first base. The germline V end is reduced by 4 bases and the J end by 6 bases; junction bases left unmatched: 11. The germline V gene specifies KGHSH as CDR1 and LQKENI as CDR2. The library relied on the immunoSEQ multiplex PCR assay. For the multiplex PCR, a mixture combining 60 forward primers for TCR Vbeta segments and 13 reverse primers for TCR Jbeta segments was used. The CDR3 region of rearranged TCR beta genes was amplified from genomic DNA with a multiplex PCR assay. On the Illumina HiSeq System, the amplified TCR beta libraries were sequenced as 87-base-pair reads. The authors' analysis ran thus. A later analysis tallied roughly 76 million unique TCR beta chains across the 600 to 700 repertoires, and some 10 million of those chains were shared by two or more donors. To remove PCR and sequencing errors, raw reads were error-corrected and collapsed into unique sequences using a nearest-neighbor algorithm that merged closely related sequences. Alignment of CDR3 sequences to IMGT reference sequences was used to assign V, D and J gene segments. For a sequence to be retained, at least a six-nucleotide match to both a V gene segment and a J gene segment was required. Rearrangements were classified as productive when the CDR3 lacked stop codons and remained in frame with V and J, and all other rearrangements were classified as non-productive. Following IMGT convention, CDR3 was defined as the stretch from the second conserved V-encoded cysteine to the conserved J-encoded phenylalanine. Sequences without an unambiguous match to a single V gene segment were excluded from the earlier analysis of over 500 of the donors. In an earlier analysis of several hundred of the donors, a V segment was called functional when productive rearrangements were above 56.7%, and segregating when the standard deviation between donors exceeded 5%. A statistical classification framework was developed to diagnose cytomegalovirus status using the catalog of TCR beta chain sequences. V and J gene assignment, in a later analysis, came from comparing TCR nucleotide sequences with IMGT/GENE-DB human TR gene sequences. In a later analysis, CDR3 sequences and most-parsimonious VDJ recombination scenarios were assigned using the TCRdist pipeline. In a later analysis, every TCR beta chain was defined by the combination of its CDR3 amino acid sequence and its V-gene family, and reads without a unique V-gene family were dropped. A later analysis removed roughly 590 highly shared, low-generation-probability nucleotide sequences to deal with suspected cross-contamination and a sequencing artifact. In a later analysis, a clonal expansion index was calculated for each public chain from normalized within-repertoire ranks of inferred template counts. In a later analysis, generation probabilities were computed with a VDJ recombination model fitted to out-of-frame rearrangements, and the resulting probabilities were checked against IGoR. Hypergeometric tests were used in a later analysis to score TCR-TCR, TCR-HLA and TCR-CMV co-occurrence, with a repertoire-size bias correction applied to the TCR pairs. False discovery rates were estimated in a later analysis by permuting HLA or CMV assignments 20 times. In a later analysis, co-occurring TCRs were grouped using DBSCAN, and TCRdist sequence similarity was added for clustering within HLA-allele-positive subsets. Repertoires with fewer than 30,000 or more than 120,000 public chains, plus five repertoires with anomalous nucleotide sharing, were excluded from co-occurrence clustering. Imported from immuneACCESS, the table was reduced by TCRdb to in-frame sequences with V and J called. These copies leave out some clones; in studies compared against another copy, an unresolved V gene accounts for under half, and the cause of the remainder is not known. From that table come the V and J calls and clone size; the DNA was used to work out D and trimming. This sample has about 100,000 clones in its table, and about 70% of those were observed once. 4.5% to 5% of the sample comes from the top ten.

This TCR derives from a woman between 18 and 29 years old in good health and CMV-seropositive. The source material was PBMCs. The chain is made from TRBV18 and TRBJ2-3, with 12 bases matching TRBD2. This receptor has the CDR3 CASSLQPSGRASDTQYF. At the DNA level, the sequence is TGTGCCAGCTCACTGCAACCTAGCGGGAGGGCCTCTGATACGCAGTATTTT.